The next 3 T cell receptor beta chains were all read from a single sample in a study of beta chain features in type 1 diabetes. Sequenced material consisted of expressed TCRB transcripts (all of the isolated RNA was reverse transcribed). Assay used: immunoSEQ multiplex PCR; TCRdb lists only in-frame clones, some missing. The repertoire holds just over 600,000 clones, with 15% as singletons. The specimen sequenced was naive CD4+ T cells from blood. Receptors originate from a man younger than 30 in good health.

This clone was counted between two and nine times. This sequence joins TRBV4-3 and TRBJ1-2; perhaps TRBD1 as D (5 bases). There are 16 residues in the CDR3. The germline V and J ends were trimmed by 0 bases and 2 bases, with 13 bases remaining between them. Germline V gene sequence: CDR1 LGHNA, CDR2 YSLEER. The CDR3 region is CASSQDRRGENYGYTF. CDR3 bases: TGCGCCAGCAGCCAAGATCGAAGAGGGGAAAACTATGGCTACACCTTC.

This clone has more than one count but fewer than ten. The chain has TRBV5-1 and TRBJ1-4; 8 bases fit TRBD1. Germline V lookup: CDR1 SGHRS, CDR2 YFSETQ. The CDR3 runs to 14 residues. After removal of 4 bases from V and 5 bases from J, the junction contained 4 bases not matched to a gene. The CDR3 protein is CASSVSGGNEKLFF. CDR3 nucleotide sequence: TGCGCCAGCAGCGTTTCAGGGGGCAATGAAAAACTGTTTTTT.

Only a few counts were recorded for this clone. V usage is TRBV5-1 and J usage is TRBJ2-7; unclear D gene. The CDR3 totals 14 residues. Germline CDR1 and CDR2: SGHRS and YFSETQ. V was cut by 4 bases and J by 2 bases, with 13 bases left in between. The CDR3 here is CASSPRSKPYEQYF. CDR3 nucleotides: TGCGCCAGCAGCCCACGATCGAAACCCTACGAGCAGTACTTC.